This T cell receptor (beta chain) was captured in a study of blood T cell repertoires in COVID-19. Clones were read by immunoSEQ multiplex PCR, and TCRdb kept only the in-frame ones, dropping some. The table has more than 150,000 clones, approximately 86% seen once. The germline gives CDR1 KGHDR, CDR2 SFDVKD. The V gene end was trimmed by 4 bases and the J gene end by 5 bases; junction bases not matched to a gene: 0. The CDR3 sequence is 13 residues long. The clonotype was recovered from a man between 35 and 55 years old with active or convalescent COVID-19. This chain uses TRBV24-1 with TRBJ1-2, with 10 nucleotides matching TRBD1. Sequenced material: peripheral blood. CDR3 bases: TGTGCCACCAGTGAGGGACAGGGGTATGGCTACACCTTC. Encoded protein: CATSEGQGYGYTF.